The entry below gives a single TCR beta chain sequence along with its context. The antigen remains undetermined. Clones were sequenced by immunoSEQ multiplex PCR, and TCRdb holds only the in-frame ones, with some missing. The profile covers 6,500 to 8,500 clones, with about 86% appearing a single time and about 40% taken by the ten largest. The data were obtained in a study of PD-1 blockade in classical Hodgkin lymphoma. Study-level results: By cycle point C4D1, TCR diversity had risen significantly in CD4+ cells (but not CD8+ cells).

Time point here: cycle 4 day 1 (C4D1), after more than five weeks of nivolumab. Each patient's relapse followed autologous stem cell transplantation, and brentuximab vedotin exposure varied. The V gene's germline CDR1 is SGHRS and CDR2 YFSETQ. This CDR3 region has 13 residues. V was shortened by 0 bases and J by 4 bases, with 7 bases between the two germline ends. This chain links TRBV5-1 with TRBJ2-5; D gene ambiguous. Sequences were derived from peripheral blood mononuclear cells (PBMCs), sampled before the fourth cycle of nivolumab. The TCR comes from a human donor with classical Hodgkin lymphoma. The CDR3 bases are TGCGCCAGCAGCTTGGAAGGGTTAGAGACCCAGTACTTC. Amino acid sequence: CASSLEGLETQYF.